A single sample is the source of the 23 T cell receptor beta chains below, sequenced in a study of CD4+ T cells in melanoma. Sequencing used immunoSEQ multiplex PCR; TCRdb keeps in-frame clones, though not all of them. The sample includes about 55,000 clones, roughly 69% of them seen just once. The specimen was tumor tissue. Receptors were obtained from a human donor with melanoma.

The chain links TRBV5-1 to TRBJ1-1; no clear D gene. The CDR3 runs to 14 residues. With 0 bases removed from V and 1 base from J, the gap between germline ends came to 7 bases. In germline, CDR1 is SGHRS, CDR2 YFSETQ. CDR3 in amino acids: CASSLVGENTEAFF. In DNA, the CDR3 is TGCGCCAGCAGCTTGGTTGGGGAGAACACTGAAGCTTTCTTT.

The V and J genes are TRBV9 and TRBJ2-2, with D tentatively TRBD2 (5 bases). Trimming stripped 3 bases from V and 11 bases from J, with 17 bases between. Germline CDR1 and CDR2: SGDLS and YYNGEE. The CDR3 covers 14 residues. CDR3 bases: TGTGCCAGCAGCGCGCCCCCGAGGGAAGGAGAGCTGTTTTTT. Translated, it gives CASSAPPREGELFF.

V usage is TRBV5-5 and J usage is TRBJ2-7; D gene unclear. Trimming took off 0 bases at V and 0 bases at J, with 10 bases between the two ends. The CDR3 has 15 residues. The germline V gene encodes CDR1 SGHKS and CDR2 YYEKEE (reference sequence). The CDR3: CASSLERDSSYEQYF. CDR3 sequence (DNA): TGTGCCAGCAGCTTGGAAAGGGATAGCTCCTACGAGCAGTACTTC.

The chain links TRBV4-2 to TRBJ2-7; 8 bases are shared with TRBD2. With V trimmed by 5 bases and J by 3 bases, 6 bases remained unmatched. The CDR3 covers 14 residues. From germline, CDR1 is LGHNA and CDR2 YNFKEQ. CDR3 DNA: TGTGCCAGCAGCGCTCGGGGGGGGGACTACGAGCAGTACTTC. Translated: CASSARGGDYEQYF.

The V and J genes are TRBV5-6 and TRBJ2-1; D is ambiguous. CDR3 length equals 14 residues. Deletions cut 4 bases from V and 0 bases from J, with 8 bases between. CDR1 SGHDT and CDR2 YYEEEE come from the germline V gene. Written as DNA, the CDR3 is TGTGCCAGCAGCGGAACAAACTCCTACAATGAGCAGTTCTTC. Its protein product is CASSGTNSYNEQFF.

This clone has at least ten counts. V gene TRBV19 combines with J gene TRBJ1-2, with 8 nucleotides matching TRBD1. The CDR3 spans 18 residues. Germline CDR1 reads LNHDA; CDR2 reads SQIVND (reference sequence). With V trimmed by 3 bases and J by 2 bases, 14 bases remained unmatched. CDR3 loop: CASSMRGSTGATNYGYTF. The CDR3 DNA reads TGTGCCAGTAGTATGCGGGGCTCGACAGGGGCGACGAACTATGGCTACACCTTC.

The CDR3 protein is CASSPPGGGSLAQYF. The CDR3, as DNA: TGTGCCAGCTCACCACCGGGAGGAGGGTCCTTGGCCCAGTACTTC. The V gene is TRBV18, the J gene TRBJ2-5; D perhaps matches TRBD2 (6 bases). Germline CDR1 is KGHSH and CDR2 is LQKENI. With 0 bases removed from V and 9 bases from J, the gap between germline ends came to 17 bases. This CDR3 comprises 15 residues.

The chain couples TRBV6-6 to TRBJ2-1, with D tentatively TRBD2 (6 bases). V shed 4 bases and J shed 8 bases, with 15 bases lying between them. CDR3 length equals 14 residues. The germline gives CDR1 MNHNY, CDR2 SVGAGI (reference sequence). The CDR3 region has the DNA TGTGCCAGCAGTTCGGGACTGGTGTGGGATGAGCAGTTCTTC. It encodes CASSSGLVWDEQFF.

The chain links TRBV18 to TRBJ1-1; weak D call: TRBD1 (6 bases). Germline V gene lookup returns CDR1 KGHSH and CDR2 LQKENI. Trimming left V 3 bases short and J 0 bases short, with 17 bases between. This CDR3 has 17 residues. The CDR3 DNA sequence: TGTGCCAGCTCACCGGCCTCAGGGGCGCGGTTGAACACTGAAGCTTTCTTT. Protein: CASSPASGARLNTEAFF.

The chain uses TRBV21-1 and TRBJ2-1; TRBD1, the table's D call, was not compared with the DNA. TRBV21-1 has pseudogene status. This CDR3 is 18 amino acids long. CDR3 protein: CASSKRDGGQGFVDEQFF. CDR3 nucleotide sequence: TGTGCCAGCAGCAAGAGGGATGGGGGACAGGGGTTTGTAGATGAGCAGTTCTTC.

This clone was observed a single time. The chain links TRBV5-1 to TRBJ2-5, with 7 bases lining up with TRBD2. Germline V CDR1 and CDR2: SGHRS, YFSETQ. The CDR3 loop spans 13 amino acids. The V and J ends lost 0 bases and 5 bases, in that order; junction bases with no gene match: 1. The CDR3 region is CASSLGGGETQYF. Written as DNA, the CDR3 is TGCGCCAGCAGCTTGGGGGGGGGTGAGACCCAGTACTTC. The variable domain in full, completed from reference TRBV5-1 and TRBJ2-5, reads KAGVTQTPRYLIKTRGQQVTLSCSPISGHRSVSWYQQTPGQGLQFLFEYFSETQRNKGNFPGRFSGRQFSNSRSEMNVSTLELGDSALYLCASSLGGGETQYFGPGTRLLVL.

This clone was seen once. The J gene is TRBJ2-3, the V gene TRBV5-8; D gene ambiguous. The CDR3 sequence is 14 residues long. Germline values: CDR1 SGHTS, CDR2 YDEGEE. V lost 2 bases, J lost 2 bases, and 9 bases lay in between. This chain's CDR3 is CASSFMDPTDTQYF. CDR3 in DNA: TGTGCCAGCAGCTTCATGGACCCCACAGATACGCAGTATTTT.

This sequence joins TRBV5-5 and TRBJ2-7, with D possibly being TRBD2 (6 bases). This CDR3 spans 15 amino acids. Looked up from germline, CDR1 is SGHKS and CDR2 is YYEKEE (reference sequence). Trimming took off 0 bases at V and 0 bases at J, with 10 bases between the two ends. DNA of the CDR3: TGTGCCAGCAGCTTGGCCGCCGGGAGCTCCTACGAGCAGTACTTC. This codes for CASSLAAGSSYEQYF.

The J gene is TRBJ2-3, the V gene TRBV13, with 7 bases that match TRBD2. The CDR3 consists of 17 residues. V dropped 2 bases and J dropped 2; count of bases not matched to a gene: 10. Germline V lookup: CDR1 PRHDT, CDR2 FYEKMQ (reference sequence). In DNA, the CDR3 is TGTGCCAGCAGCTTATTTCAGGGTAGCGGGTACACAGATACGCAGTATTTT. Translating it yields CASSLFQGSGYTDTQYF. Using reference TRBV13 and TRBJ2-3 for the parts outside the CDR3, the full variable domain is AAGVIQSPRHLIKEKRETATLKCYPIPRHDTVYWYQQGPGQDPQFLISFYEKMQSDKGSIPDRFSAQQFSDYHSELNMSSLELGDSALYFCASSLFQGSGYTDTQYFGPGTRLTVL.

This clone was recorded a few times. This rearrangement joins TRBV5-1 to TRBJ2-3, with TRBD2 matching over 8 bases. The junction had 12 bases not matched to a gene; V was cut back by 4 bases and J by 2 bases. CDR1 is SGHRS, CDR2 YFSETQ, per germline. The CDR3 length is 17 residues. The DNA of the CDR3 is TGCGCCAGCAGCCCAAGCCGGGGGGGCCGAGACACAGATACGCAGTATTTT. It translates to CASSPSRGGRDTDTQYF.

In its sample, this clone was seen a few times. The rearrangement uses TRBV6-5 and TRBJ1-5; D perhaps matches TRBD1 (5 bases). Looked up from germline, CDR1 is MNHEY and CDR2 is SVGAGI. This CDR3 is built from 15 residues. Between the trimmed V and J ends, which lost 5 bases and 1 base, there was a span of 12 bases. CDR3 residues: CASSKTASSNQPQHF. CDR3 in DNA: TGTGCCAGCAGTAAGACAGCCTCAAGCAATCAGCCCCAGCATTTT.

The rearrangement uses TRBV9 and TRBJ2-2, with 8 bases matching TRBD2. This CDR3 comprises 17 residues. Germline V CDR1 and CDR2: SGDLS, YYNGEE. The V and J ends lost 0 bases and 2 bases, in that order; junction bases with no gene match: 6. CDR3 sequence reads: CASSVGSLAANTGELFF. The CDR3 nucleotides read TGTGCCAGCAGCGTAGGTTCACTAGCGGCTAACACCGGGGAGCTGTTTTTT.

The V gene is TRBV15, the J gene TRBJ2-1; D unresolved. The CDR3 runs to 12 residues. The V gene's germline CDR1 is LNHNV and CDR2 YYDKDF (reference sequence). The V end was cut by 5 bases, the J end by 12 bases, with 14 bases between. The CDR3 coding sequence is TGTGCCACCAGCGAGTTGGATCTCCGGCAGTTCTTC. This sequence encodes CATSELDLRQFF. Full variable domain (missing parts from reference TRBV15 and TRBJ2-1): DAMVIQNPRYQVTQFGKPVTLSCSQTLNHNVMYWYQQKSSQAPKLLFHYYDKDFNNEADTPDNFQSRRPNTSFCFLDIRSPGLGDTAMYLCATSELDLRQFFGPGTRLTVL.

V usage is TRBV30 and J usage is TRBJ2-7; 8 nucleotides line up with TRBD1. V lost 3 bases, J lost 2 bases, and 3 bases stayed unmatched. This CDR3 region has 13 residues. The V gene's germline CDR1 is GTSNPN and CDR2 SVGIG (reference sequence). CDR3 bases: TGTGCCTGGAGGGTACAGGGGGCCTACGAGCAGTACTTC. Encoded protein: CAWRVQGAYEQYF.

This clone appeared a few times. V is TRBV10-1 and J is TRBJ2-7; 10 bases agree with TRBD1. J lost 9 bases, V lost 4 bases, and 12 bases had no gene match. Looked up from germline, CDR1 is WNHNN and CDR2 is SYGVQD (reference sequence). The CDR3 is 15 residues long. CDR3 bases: TGCGCCAGCAGTGCAAGGAAGACAGGGGGCCTTGGGCAGTACTTC. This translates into CASSARKTGGLGQYF.

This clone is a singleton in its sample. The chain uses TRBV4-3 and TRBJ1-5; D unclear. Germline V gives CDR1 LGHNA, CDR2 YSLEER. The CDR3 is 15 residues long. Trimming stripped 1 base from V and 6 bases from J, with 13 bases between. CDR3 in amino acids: CASSQVDGEGQPQHF. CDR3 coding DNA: TGCGCCAGCAGCCAAGTTGACGGGGAAGGTCAGCCCCAGCATTTT.

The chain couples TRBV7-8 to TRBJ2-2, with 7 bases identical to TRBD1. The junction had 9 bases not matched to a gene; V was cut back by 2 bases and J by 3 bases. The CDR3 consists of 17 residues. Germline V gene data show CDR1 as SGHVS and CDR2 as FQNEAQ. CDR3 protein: CASSLPQGNQDTGELFF. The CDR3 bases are TGTGCCAGCAGCTTACCACAGGGGAACCAGGACACCGGGGAGCTGTTTTTT.

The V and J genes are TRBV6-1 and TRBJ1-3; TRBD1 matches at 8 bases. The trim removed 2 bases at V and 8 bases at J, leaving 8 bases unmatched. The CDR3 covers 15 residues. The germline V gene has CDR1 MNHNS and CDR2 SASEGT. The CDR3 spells CASSETGTGGDTIYF. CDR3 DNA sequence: TGTGCCAGCAGTGAAACCGGGACAGGAGGGGACACCATATATTTT.